This TCR beta chain is drawn from a study of cytomegalovirus exposure and HLA in healthy donors (dated by TCRdb to the late 2010s). Notes on the research overall: An earlier analysis of roughly 610 of the donors reported about 300 Gb of sequence data and approximately 120 million unique TCR beta sequences obtained from roughly 170 million T cells. Every repertoire in the discovery cohort had been generated on one and the same sequencing platform. Of the 350 to 400 genotyped donors, around 81% fell in the genetic ancestry cluster associated with self-reported Caucasian donors. Alongside the repertoire data, information on donor age, sex, ethnicity and CMV serostatus was compiled. On average, roughly 240,000 unique TCR beta nucleotide sequences were sequenced per donor among 300 to 500 genotyped donors of the cohort, with roughly 20% of those sequences being non-productive. An earlier analysis of about 620 of the donors applied high-throughput TCR beta sequencing to assess whether each TCR beta V gene segment acted as functional or pseudogenic. A later genetic analysis took genome-wide SNP genotypes for about 65% of the roughly 670 donors and used that subset as a discovery cohort. Class I and class II HLA loci were covered by the typing at four-digit resolution. The aim of the study was to test whether cataloging public T cell receptors could identify signatures of past pathogen exposure. Along with the roughly 710-subject first cohort, a separate validation cohort of 120 different subjects was used. The study profiled the T cell repertoires of approximately 700 subjects by immunosequencing and related them to cytomegalovirus serostatus. In the later analysis, no new phenotypic data were used to find candidate immune exposures; instead, reliance was placed on TCR beta sequences and their occurrence across donors. To study patterns of TCR occurrence, a later analysis re-analyzed previously published TCR beta repertoires from around 670 donors and added high-resolution HLA genotyping. The number of typed donors differed by locus: roughly 629-640 for A, B, C, DRB1 and DQB1; 500 to 550 for DQA1; approximately 610 for DPA1; and about 450 for DPB1. High-throughput TCR immunosequencing, statistical association of individual TCRs with disease status, and machine learning were combined to predict cytomegalovirus infection status. Four or five DR-DQ haplotypes were handled as single units for association and clustering, since linkage in the cohort was strong. About 300 gigabases of sequencing data and roughly 81 million unique TCR sequences made up an early release that covered about 640 HLA-typed donors.

Overall study outcomes, separate from this receptor: In an earlier analysis of approximately 590 of the donors, most TCR beta V segments appeared in productive rearrangements about 87% or about 30% of the time, broadly matching IMGT annotations. In a later analysis, most CMV-associated TCR beta chains were found to appear HLA-restricted, with HLA associations seemingly driven largely by CMV exposure. In a later analysis, several top co-occurrence clusters were reported to appear linked to parvovirus B19, influenza, CMV and Epstein-Barr virus. Because counts were too low, 15 to 20 rarely observed V segments, including chromosome 9 orphons, were excluded from the earlier analysis of 500 to 700 of the donors. A total of about 180 TCR beta chains were listed by the study as associated with cytomegalovirus. A few of the identified cytomegalovirus-associated TCR beta chains were confirmed in vitro to be specific for cytomegalovirus antigens. CMV serostatus was the only immune exposure information available for the cohort. According to a later analysis, TCR association rates differed among HLA loci, with DRB1 alleles showing the most associated TCRs and HLA-C alleles showing the fewest. When HLA alleles, especially DR and DQ, strongly co-occurred, attributing TCR associations to individual alleles was difficult. A cluster of highly shared sequence variants was judged likely to be a technical artifact of the sequencing pipeline. In a later analysis, HLA-associated TCR beta chains were found to be more clonally expanded and to have lower generation probabilities than equally common non-associated chains. Because some donors lacked HLA typing at each locus, the association tests relied only on the typed subset. Compared with the roughly 720-donor mean, donors in an Asian-associated ancestry cluster had fewer N-insertions in productive TCRs, according to a later genetic analysis. The authors suggested that the approach could potentially be generalized to other disease states and immunological phenotypes. Linkage disequilibrium might explain the correlated functional status among segregating V segments, but an unknown experimental factor could not be ruled out. A further reported finding was that TCR beta sequences accurately predicted the HLA-A and HLA-B alleles for most subjects in the first cohort. An association between a missense DCLRE1C variant and V-gene and J-gene trimming of TCR beta chains was found in a later genetic analysis and replicated in an independent cohort. Because the 87-base-pair reads could not distinguish some IMGT-functional V segments, including TRBV6-2 and TRBV6-3, those segments were excluded. Most TCR sequences were observed very rarely across donors, whereas some public TCRs were present in many individuals. Cytomegalovirus status was reported to be diagnosed by the classifier with high specificity and sensitivity in both the original and validation cohorts. A later analysis associated 15,000 or so TCR beta sequences with specific HLA alleles at a false discovery rate of 0.05. Roughly uniform sequencing depth across donors was assumed in presence/absence analyses, although this assumption may not hold. Only TCR beta chains were sequenced in this cohort, and the absence of alpha or paired-chain data limited detectable features.

V loses 1 base at its end and J loses 14 bases; junction bases beyond the gene matches: 10. Including the terminal cysteine and phenylalanine, the CDR3 comprises 16 residues. The only DNA kept is the CDR3, 48 bases in frame from the first base. From the germline V gene (reference sequence), CDR1 is SEHNR and CDR2 is FQNEAQ. Receptors were amplified or captured by the immunoSEQ multiplex PCR assay. For the multiplex PCR, a mixture combining 60 forward primers for TCR Vbeta segments and 13 reverse primers for TCR Jbeta segments was used. Amplification of the CDR3 region of rearranged TCR beta genes was performed with a multiplex PCR assay on genomic DNA. Amplified TCR beta libraries were sequenced as 87-base-pair reads on the Illumina HiSeq System. Concerning the study's data processing: In a later analysis, roughly 80 million unique TCR beta chains were counted across the roughly 610 repertoires, and roughly 10 million of these chains were shared by at least two donors. A nearest-neighbor algorithm error-corrected the raw reads and collapsed the reads into unique sequences, merging closely related sequences to remove PCR and sequencing errors. V, D and J gene segments were assigned by aligning CDR3 sequences to IMGT reference sequences. For a sequence to be retained, a match of at least six nucleotides to both a V gene segment and a J gene segment was required. Rearrangements were classified as productive when the CDR3 lacked stop codons and remained in frame with V and J, and all other rearrangements were classified as non-productive. Following IMGT convention, CDR3 was defined as the stretch from the second conserved V-encoded cysteine up to the conserved J-encoded phenylalanine. In an earlier analysis of 550 to 650 of the donors, sequences lacking an unambiguous match to a single V gene segment were excluded. In an earlier analysis of some 590 of the donors, a V segment was called functional when productive rearrangements were above 56.7%, and segregating when the standard deviation between donors exceeded 5%. To diagnose cytomegalovirus status from the catalog of TCR beta chain sequences, a statistical classification framework was built. In a later analysis, V and J genes were assigned by comparing TCR nucleotide sequences against IMGT/GENE-DB human TR gene sequences. The TCRdist pipeline was used in a later analysis to assign CDR3 sequences and most-parsimonious VDJ recombination scenarios. In a later analysis, every TCR beta chain was defined by the combination of its CDR3 amino acid sequence and its V-gene family, and reads without a unique V-gene family were dropped. In a later analysis, nearly 600 highly shared, low-generation-probability nucleotide sequences were removed to address suspected cross-contamination and a sequencing artifact. For each public chain, a later analysis derived a clonal expansion index from normalized ranks of inferred template counts within each repertoire. In a later analysis, generation probabilities were computed with a VDJ recombination model fitted to out-of-frame rearrangements, and the resulting probabilities were checked against IGoR. Hypergeometric tests were used in a later analysis to score TCR-TCR, TCR-HLA and TCR-CMV co-occurrence, with a repertoire-size bias correction applied to the TCR pairs. To estimate false discovery rates, a later analysis permuted the HLA or CMV assignments 20 times. In a later analysis, co-occurring TCRs were grouped with DBSCAN, and TCRdist sequence similarity was added when clustering was performed within HLA-allele-positive subsets. Co-occurrence clustering excluded repertoires with fewer than 30,000 or more than 120,000 public chains, plus five with anomalous nucleotide sharing. Sourced from immuneACCESS, this table was stored by TCRdb with only in-frame sequences that have V and J called. A share of the clones is absent; for the studies checked, an unresolved V gene accounts for under half, and the remainder has no known explanation. V, J and clone size are those of that table, while D and trimming were read from the DNA. Present in this sample are about 120,000 clones, 76% of which were seen just once. The top ten clones comprise around 15% of the sample.

The cohort consisted of 666 healthy bone marrow donors. At the time of sampling, all cohort members were nominally healthy, though unrecorded immune exposures were likely present. The donor was CMV seropositive and was included in the group of some 290 seropositive cohort members. A peripheral blood sample was collected from each donor, and TCR beta sequencing was performed on peripheral blood mononuclear cells. Genomic DNA extraction from the blood cell samples was performed with the Qiagen DNeasy Blood Extraction Kit. A remark on this clone: Its antigen specificity is not known. It has no much larger one-base neighbor in the sample; base qualities were not kept.

This sequence originates from a man in his thirties or forties in good health and CMV-seropositive. The rearranged segments are TRBV7-9 and TRBJ2-1; 14 middle bases align to TRBD2. The sample was PBMCs. The CDR3 region has the sequence CASSLEGTSGGLNEFF. The nucleotides are TGTGCCAGCAGCTTAGAAGGGACTAGCGGGGGCCTTAACGAGTTCTTC.